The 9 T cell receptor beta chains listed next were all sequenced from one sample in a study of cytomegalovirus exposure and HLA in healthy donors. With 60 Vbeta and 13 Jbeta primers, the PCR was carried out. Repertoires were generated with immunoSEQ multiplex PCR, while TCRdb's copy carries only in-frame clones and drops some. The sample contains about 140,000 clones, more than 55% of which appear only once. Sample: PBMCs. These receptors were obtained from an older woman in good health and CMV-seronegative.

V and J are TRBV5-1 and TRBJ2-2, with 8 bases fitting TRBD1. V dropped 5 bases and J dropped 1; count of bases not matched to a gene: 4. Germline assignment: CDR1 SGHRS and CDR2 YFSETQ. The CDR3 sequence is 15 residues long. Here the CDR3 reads CASRAGTGNTGELFF. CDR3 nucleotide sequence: TGCGCCAGCAGGGCCGGGACAGGGAACACCGGGGAGCTGTTTTTT.

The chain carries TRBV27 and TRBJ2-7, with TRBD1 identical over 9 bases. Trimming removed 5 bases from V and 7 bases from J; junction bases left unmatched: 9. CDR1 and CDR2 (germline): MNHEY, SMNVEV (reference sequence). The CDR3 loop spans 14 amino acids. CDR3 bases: TGTGCCAGCAGTACCCCGGACAGGGGAGGAGAGCAGTACTTC. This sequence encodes CASSTPDRGGEQYF.

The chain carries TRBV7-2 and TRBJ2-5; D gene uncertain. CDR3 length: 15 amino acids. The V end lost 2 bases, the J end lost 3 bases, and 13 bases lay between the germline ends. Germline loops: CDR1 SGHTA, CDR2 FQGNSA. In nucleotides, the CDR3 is TGTGCCAGCAGCTTACGCGTTAGCTGGGAAGAGACCCAGTACTTC. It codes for CASSLRVSWEETQYF.

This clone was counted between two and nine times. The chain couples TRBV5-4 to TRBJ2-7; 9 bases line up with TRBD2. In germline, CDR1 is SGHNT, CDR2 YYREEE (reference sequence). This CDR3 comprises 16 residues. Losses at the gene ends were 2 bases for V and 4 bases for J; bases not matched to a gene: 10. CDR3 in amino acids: CASSFPGVAGVYEQYF. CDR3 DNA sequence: TGTGCCAGCAGCTTCCCCGGGGTAGCGGGAGTGTACGAGCAGTACTTC.

This CDR3 reads CASSPGTNYEQYF. The CDR3 DNA is TGTGCCAGTAGTCCCGGGACTAACTACGAGCAGTACTTC. V and J are TRBV19 and TRBJ2-7; 7 positions match TRBD2. CDR3 length: 13 residues. Per germline, CDR1 LNHDA and CDR2 SQIVND (reference sequence). The V segment lost 5 bases and the J segment 3 bases; nucleotides outside the gene matches: 4.

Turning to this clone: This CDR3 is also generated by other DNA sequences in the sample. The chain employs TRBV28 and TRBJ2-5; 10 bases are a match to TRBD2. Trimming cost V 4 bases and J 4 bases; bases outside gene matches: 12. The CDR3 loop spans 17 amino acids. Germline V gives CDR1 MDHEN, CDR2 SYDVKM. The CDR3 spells CASSSGTLAGFRETQYF. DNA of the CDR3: TGTGCCAGCAGTTCTGGAACACTAGCGGGGTTTCGAGAGACCCAGTACTTC.

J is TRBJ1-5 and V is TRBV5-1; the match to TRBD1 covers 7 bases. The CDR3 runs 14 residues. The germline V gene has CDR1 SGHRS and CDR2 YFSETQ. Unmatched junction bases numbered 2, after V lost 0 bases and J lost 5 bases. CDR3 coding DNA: TGCGCCAGCAGCTTGGGGCAGGGGGATCAGCCCCAGCATTTT. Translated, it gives CASSLGQGDQPQHF.

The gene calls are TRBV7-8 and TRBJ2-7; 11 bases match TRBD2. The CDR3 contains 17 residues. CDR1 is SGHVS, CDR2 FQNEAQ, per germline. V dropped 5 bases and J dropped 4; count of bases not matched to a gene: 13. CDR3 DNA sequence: TGTGCCAGCAGCACAATAGCGGGGGGGCGTTCCCCTTACGAGCAGTACTTC. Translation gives CASSTIAGGRSPYEQYF.

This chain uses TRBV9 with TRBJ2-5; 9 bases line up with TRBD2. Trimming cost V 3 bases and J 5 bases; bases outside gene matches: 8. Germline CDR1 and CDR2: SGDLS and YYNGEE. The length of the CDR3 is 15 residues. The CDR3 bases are TGTGCCAGCAGCGCTAGCGGGACGGGGGTCGAGACCCAGTACTTC. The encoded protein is CASSASGTGVETQYF. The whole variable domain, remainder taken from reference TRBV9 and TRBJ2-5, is DSGVTQTPKHLITATGQRVTLRCSPRSGDLSVYWYQQSLDQGLQFLIQYYNGEERAKGNILERFSAQQFPDLHSELNLSSLELGDSALYFCASSASGTGVETQYFGPGTRLLVL.